This T cell receptor beta chain was documented in a study of beta chain features in type 1 diabetes. CDR3 length equals 17 residues. From germline, CDR1 is LGHNA and CDR2 YSLEER. The V end was cut by 3 bases, the J end by 3 bases, with 21 bases between. Remarks on this clone: The antigen remains undetermined.

Study-level findings and limits: Whether TCRB rearrangement is influenced by HLA type was left unresolved in this analysis.

Investigators reverse transcribed all isolated RNA, so they sequenced expressed TCRB transcripts. This table comes from immunoSEQ multiplex PCR, and its TCRdb copy is limited to in-frame clones, with some not included. The data contain 450,000 to 550,000 clones, approximately 30% of them singletons. V is TRBV4-3 and J is TRBJ2-7; D may match TRBD1 or TRBD2 (5 bases each). The TCR originated in a man between 18 and 35 years old in good health. The material sequenced was naive CD4+ T cells from blood. CDR3 bases: TGCGCCAGCAGCCAGGAGTCTACGGGACCAGTCTTCTACGAGCAGTACTTC. This codes for CASSQESTGPVFYEQYF.